The 18 T cell receptor beta chains given below trace back to one sample, sequenced in a study of identical twins. TCRdb called the 5' RACE reads again in MiXCR, with one record for every CDR3 protein. The table has about 210,000 distinct CDR3 sequences, around a tenth seen once. Material: memory (CD45RO+) T cells sorted from blood. Receptors were obtained from a woman aged 18-29 years in good health.

This clonotype was recorded a few times. The CDR3 here is CASSPITGNEQYF. For the CDR3, the DNA is TGTGCCAGCAGCCCGATAACAGGGAACGAGCAGTACTTC. The chain employs TRBV7-9 and TRBJ2-7; D possibly corresponds to TRBD1 (6 bases). Germline loops: CDR1 SEHNR, CDR2 FQNEAQ (reference sequence). The V and J ends lost 5 bases and 5 bases respectively, with 13 bases between them. The CDR3 spans 13 residues.

This clonotype occurred many times. V and J are TRBV27 and TRBJ1-5; 8 bases agree with TRBD1. The CDR3 runs to 13 residues. The V gene's germline CDR1 is MNHEY and CDR2 SMNVEV (reference sequence). The J segment lost 7 bases and the V segment lost 6 bases, leaving 5 bases of the junction unmatched. The CDR3 spells CASSGTGGQPQHF. The CDR3, as DNA: TGTGCCAGCAGCGGGACAGGTGGCCAGCCCCAGCATTTT.

This clonotype has only a few counts. This chain connects TRBV29-1 to TRBJ1-1, with D possibly TRBD1 on 5 matching bases. This CDR3 is built from 13 residues. Germline assignment: CDR1 SQVTM and CDR2 ANQGSEA. Trimming shortened V by 7 bases and J by 5 bases, and 17 bases separated the two germline ends. The CDR3, as DNA: TGCAGCGGCGATGGAGGGGTTGAAACTGAAGCTTTCTTT. Protein sequence: CSGDGGVETEAFF. Full variable domain (remainder filled in from reference TRBV29-1 and TRBJ1-1): SAVISQKPSRDICQRGTSLTIQCQVDSQVTMMFWYRQQPGQSLTLIATANQGSEATYESGFVIDKFPISRPNLTFSTLTVSNMSPEDSSIYLCSGDGGVETEAFFGQGTRLTVV.

This clonotype was counted ten times or more. This chain connects TRBV14 to TRBJ2-2, with D perhaps TRBD2 (6 bases). V gave up 4 bases and J gave up 6 bases, with 12 bases separating them. This CDR3 is built from 14 residues. Looked up from germline, CDR1 is SGHDN and CDR2 is FVKESK. In DNA, the CDR3 is TGTGCCAGCAGCCTTACTAGCTCCGCCGGGGAGCTGTTTTTT. This translates into CASSLTSSAGELFF.

In this sample, this clonotype turned up many times. The gene calls are TRBV20-1 and TRBJ1-3, with a possible D match to TRBD1 (5 bases). V was shortened by 7 bases and J by 0 bases, with 16 bases between the two germline ends. Looked up from germline, CDR1 is DFQATT and CDR2 is SNEGSKA (reference sequence). The CDR3 is 15 amino acids. CDR3 nucleotides: TGCAGTGGTACAGGCGACAGCCGCTCTGGAAACACCATATATTTT. Translated: CSGTGDSRSGNTIYF.

The CDR3 DNA reads TGTGCCAGCAGTGAGCTCCGGGACACCCATGGCTACACCTTC. It specifies CASSELRDTHGYTF. The rearrangement links TRBV2 to TRBJ1-2, with D tentatively TRBD1 (6 bases). V lost 3 bases to trimming and J lost 6 bases, with 14 bases between them. Germline CDR1 SNHLY, CDR2 FYNNEI. This CDR3 comprises 14 residues.

There are many counts of this clonotype. The chain recombines TRBV5-1 with TRBJ2-1; 11 positions agree with TRBD2. This CDR3 is 15 amino acids long. V was clipped by 2 bases and J by 8 bases; unmatched bases: 6. Germline lookup yields CDR1 SGHRS and CDR2 YFSETQ. In DNA, the CDR3 is TGCGCCAGCAGCTTTCTAGCGGGAGGCTCCTATGAGCAGTTCTTC. Residues: CASSFLAGGSYEQFF.

This clonotype has a count of ten or more. The genes are TRBV7-9 and TRBJ1-1; no definite D call. There are 14 residues in the CDR3. From germline, CDR1 is SEHNR and CDR2 FQNEAQ (reference sequence). V dropped 7 bases and J dropped 4 bases, with 16 bases sitting between them. The CDR3 nucleotides read TGTGCCAGCACCCTCTCGGAGGCGAGCACTGAAGCTTTCTTT. It codes for CASTLSEASTEAFF.

The rearrangement uses TRBV7-6 and TRBJ2-7; tentative D call: TRBD2 (5 bases). This CDR3 comprises 15 residues. Deletions cut 8 bases from V and 4 bases from J, with 21 bases between. CDR1 is SGHVS and CDR2 is FNYEAQ in the germline V gene. The CDR3 is CASRGAGYPSYEQYF. Here the CDR3 DNA reads TGTGCCAGCCGAGGTGCGGGTTATCCTTCTTACGAGCAGTACTTC.

This clonotype has a handful of counts. V usage is TRBV7-9 and J usage is TRBJ1-6, with D unresolved. Trimming shortened V by 5 bases and J by 9 bases, and 8 bases separated the two germline ends. Germline lookup yields CDR1 SEHNR and CDR2 FQNEAQ (reference sequence). The CDR3 consists of 12 residues. The CDR3 bases are TGTGCCAGCAGCCGGACGGCTTCACCCCTCCACTTT. Amino acid sequence: CASSRTASPLHF.

This sequence joins TRBV10-2 and TRBJ2-3; TRBD2 matches at 8 bases. CDR1 is WSHSY and CDR2 is SAAADI in the germline V gene. This CDR3 has 13 residues. Trimming removed 9 bases from V and 4 bases from J; junction bases left unmatched: 6. As DNA, the CDR3 is TGCGCCAGTCGGCGGGGGGATCCAGATACGCAGTATTTT. It is translated as CASRRGDPDTQYF.

This clonotype was counted at least ten times. The gene calls are TRBV5-1 and TRBJ1-3; D is uncertain. V was clipped by 0 bases and J by 0 bases, with 10 bases between them. CDR1 is SGHRS and CDR2 is YFSETQ in the germline V gene. The CDR3 length is 16 residues. CDR3 residues: CASSLGVSSSGNTIYF. CDR3 nucleotides: TGCGCCAGCAGCTTGGGTGTATCAAGCTCTGGAAACACCATATATTTT.

This clonotype was seen only a few times. The chain has TRBV5-1 and TRBJ2-1; 14 bases line up with TRBD2. V lost 4 bases to trimming and J lost 10 bases; unmatched junction nucleotides: 7. CDR3 length equals 15 residues. Germline CDR1 is SGHRS and CDR2 is YFSETQ. The CDR3: CASSDGLAGGREQFF. Written as DNA, the CDR3 is TGCGCCAGCAGCGATGGACTAGCGGGGGGCAGGGAGCAGTTCTTC.

This clonotype was detected ten times or more. The CDR3 here is CASSSMMGTGETQYF. In DNA form, the CDR3 reads TGTGCCAGCAGTTCCATGATGGGGACTGGGGAGACCCAGTACTTC. The V gene is TRBV6-5, the J gene TRBJ2-5, with D possibly being TRBD2 (6 bases). The CDR3 runs 15 residues. V lost 4 bases to trimming and J lost 5 bases, with 17 bases between them. Germline V gene data show CDR1 as MNHEY and CDR2 as SVGAGI.

This clonotype came up a few times. The rearrangement uses TRBV12-3 or TRBV12-4 and TRBJ1-2; TRBD1 agrees at 7 bases. The CDR3 covers 14 residues. Trimming at V came to 6 bases and at J to 4 bases, leaving 8 bases not matched to a gene. The CDR3 DNA sequence: TGTGCCAGCAGCCGGCGGGACAGAATCTATGGCTACACCTTC. It is translated as CASSRRDRIYGYTF.

In its sample, this clonotype was seen a few times. The rearrangement joins TRBV19 to TRBJ2-2, with TRBD2 as a possible D gene (6 bases). V was pared by 2 bases and J by 1 base, with 11 bases between. Germline loops: CDR1 LNHDA, CDR2 SQIVND (reference sequence). The CDR3 covers 16 residues. CDR3 DNA: TGTGCCAGTAGTATATTGGGGGGAATGAACACCGGGGAGCTGTTTTTT. This translates into CASSILGGMNTGELFF.

This clonotype has a handful of counts. J is TRBJ2-6 and V is TRBV19; weak D call: TRBD1 (5 bases). The V end was cut by 3 bases, the J end by 0 bases, with 15 bases between. Germline CDR1 LNHDA, CDR2 SQIVND (reference sequence). The CDR3 runs 18 residues. The CDR3 loop is CASSIRTGLYSGANVLTF. CDR3 DNA: TGTGCCAGTAGTATCCGCACAGGTCTATACTCTGGGGCCAACGTCCTGACTTTC.

Ten or more counts support this clonotype. The chain is built from TRBV20-1 and TRBJ2-7; weak D call: TRBD1 (5 bases). CDR1 and CDR2 from the germline V gene are DFQATT and SNEGSKA (reference sequence). The CDR3 is 14 amino acids. V was trimmed by 5 bases and J by 2 bases, leaving 16 bases between them. The CDR3 DNA reads as TGCAGTGCTTTCCCCCCGACAGCTACCTACGAGCAGTACTTC. It yields the protein CSAFPPTATYEQYF.